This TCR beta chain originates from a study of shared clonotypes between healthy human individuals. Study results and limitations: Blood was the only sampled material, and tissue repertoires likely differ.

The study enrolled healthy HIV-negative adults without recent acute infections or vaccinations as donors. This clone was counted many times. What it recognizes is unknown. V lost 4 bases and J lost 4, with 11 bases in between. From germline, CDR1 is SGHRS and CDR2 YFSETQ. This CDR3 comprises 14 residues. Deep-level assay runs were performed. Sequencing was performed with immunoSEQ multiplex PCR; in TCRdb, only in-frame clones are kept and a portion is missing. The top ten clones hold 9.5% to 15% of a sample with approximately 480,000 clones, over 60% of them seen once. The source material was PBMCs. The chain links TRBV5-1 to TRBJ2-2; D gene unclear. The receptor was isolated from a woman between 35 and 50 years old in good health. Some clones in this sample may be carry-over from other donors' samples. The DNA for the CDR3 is TGCGCCAGCAGCCCGAGCAATCCCACCGGGGAGCTGTTTTTT. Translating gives CASSPSNPTGELFF.